These 13 T cell receptor beta chains came from one sample sequenced in a study of tumor-infiltrating lymphocytes in primary liver carcinoma. Both blood RNA, taken from unsorted whole blood, and germline DNA were extracted. Constant-region priming of approximately 500 ng total RNA yielded TCR beta cDNA. Nested multiplex PCR, run for three rounds with slightly modified ARM-PCR, yielded TCR beta libraries. Amplification in the first two PCR rounds was performed using TRBV1-TRBV30 forward primers and a C-beta reverse primer for roughly 10 cycles each. TCRdb analysed the multiplex PCR reads with MiXCR anew, one entry per CDR3 protein. The table lists 330,000 or so distinct CDR3 sequences, around 60% of them singletons. Sequenced sample: peripheral blood. The receptors stem from a man in his forties or fifties with primary liver carcinoma and hepatitis B virus infection.

Worth noting for this clonotype: An end of the junction does not agree with germline; a read error may underlie this. The rearrangement uses TRBV6-1 and TRBJ2-6, with D possibly matching TRBD2 (6 bases). There are 17 residues in the CDR3. From germline, CDR1 is MNHNS and CDR2 SASEGT. CDR3 in DNA: TGTGCCACGTCCGGCAGGGAGGAGAACTCTGGGGCCAACGTCCCGACTTTC. Its translation: CATSGREENSGANVPTF.

For this clonotype: A much larger clone is a single base away; this may be a read error. This chain uses TRBV5-5 with TRBJ2-5; no reliable D call. Per the germline V gene, CDR1 is SGHKS and CDR2 is YYEKEE (reference sequence). Trimming shortened V by 9 bases and J by 4 bases, and 16 bases separated the two germline ends. The CDR3 sequence is 13 residues long. The CDR3 region has the DNA TGTGCCAACACCAGCTGGGCAGCAGAGACCCAGTACTTC. Protein: CANTSWAAETQYF.

As to this clonotype: A read error is possible here, since a much larger clone lies one base away. This chain uses TRBV28 with TRBJ2-4; TRBD1 matches 8 bases. The CDR3 extends over 12 amino acids. Germline CDR1 is MDHEN and CDR2 is SYDVKM. CDR3 loop: CASKTGANIQHF. In nucleotides, the CDR3 is TGTGCCAGCAAGACAGGGGCGAACATTCAGCACTTC. Variable domain in full (rest from reference TRBV28 and TRBJ2-4): DVKVTQSSRYLVKRTGEKVFLECVQDMDHENMFWYRQDPGLGLRLIYFSYDVKMKEKGDIPEGYSVSREKKERFSLILESASTNQTSMYLCASKTGANIQHFGAGTRLSVL.

The sample holds a few counts of this clonotype. The chain uses TRBV7-9 and TRBJ2-7; D remains ambiguous. The length of the CDR3 is 14 residues. Trimming took off 7 bases at V and 2 bases at J, with 15 bases between the two ends. Germline V gene lookup returns CDR1 SEHNR and CDR2 FQNEAQ (reference sequence). DNA for the CDR3: TGTGCCAGCATCCACCAGTTTCGTGCCTACGAGCAGTACTTC. The encoded protein is CASIHQFRAYEQYF.

This clonotype was detected many times. This rearrangement joins TRBV11-3 to TRBJ2-2; 13 bases map to TRBD2. V lost 5 bases and J lost 6; bases outside the gene matches: 9. This CDR3 has 17 amino acids. The germline gives CDR1 SGHNT, CDR2 YENEEA. The CDR3 DNA is TGTGCCAGCAGCCTGGGACTAGCGGGGCGCGCCGCCGGGGAGCTGTTTTTT. As protein: CASSLGLAGRAAGELFF.

Of note for this clonotype: A much bigger clone sits one base away, suggesting this may be a read error. The chain carries TRBV6-5 and TRBJ2-7, with D possibly being TRBD2 (6 bases). The CDR3 contains 14 residues. Deletions cut 4 bases from V and 3 bases from J, with 13 bases between. CDR1 MNHEY and CDR2 SVGAGI come from the germline V gene. This chain's CDR3 is CASSWGLLNYEQYF. In DNA, the CDR3 is TGTGCCAGCAGTTGGGGACTGTTAAACTACGAGCAGTACTTC.

Comment on this clonotype: A much larger clone lies one base from this, so it may be a read error. The chain carries TRBV6-5 and TRBJ1-1; D uncertain. Germline lookup yields CDR1 MNHEY and CDR2 SVGAGI. The CDR3 is 16 residues long. The CDR3 DNA sequence: TGTGCCAGCAGTCATATGGACGTGAGCATGAAGACTGAAGCTTTCTTT. Residues: CASSHMDVSMKTEAFF.

This clonotype was recorded only once. Just one base apart from a much larger clone, this may be a read error. The chain's CDR3 is CASSFVGDRSVRREGRYNEQFF. In DNA form, the CDR3 reads TGTGCCAGCAGTTTCGTGGGGGACAGGAGTGTTCGGCGGGAGGGTAGATACAATGAGCAGTTCTTC. V usage is TRBV12-3 or TRBV12-4 and J usage is TRBJ2-1, with D perhaps TRBD2 (9 bases). CDR3 size: 22 residues. V was cut by 3 bases and J by 4 bases, with 34 bases left in between.

The genes are TRBV5-1 and TRBJ2-3; possibly TRBD1 or TRBD2 for D (5 bases each). This CDR3 region has 15 residues. CDR1 and CDR2 (germline): SGHRS, YFSETQ. V was cut by 4 bases and J by 2 bases, with 14 bases left in between. CDR3 amino acids: CASSRDGQNTDTQYF. In nucleotides, the CDR3 is TGCGCCAGCAGCCGGGACGGGCAAAACACAGATACGCAGTATTTT.

In nucleotides, the CDR3 is TGTGCCAGCAGCTTACCCATCACGAACACCGGGGAGCTGTTTTTT. It specifies CASSLPITNTGELFF. The V and J genes are TRBV11-1 and TRBJ2-2; no definite D call. The V and J ends lost 2 bases and 0 bases respectively, with 7 bases between them. The CDR3 is 15 amino acids. Looked up from germline, CDR1 is SGHAT and CDR2 is FQDESV (reference sequence).

In the case of this clonotype: This may be a read error, as it is one base from a much larger clone. The genes are TRBV4-1 and TRBJ2-3; weak D call: TRBD1 (5 bases). The CDR3 covers 15 residues. Germline assignment: CDR1 MGHRA and CDR2 YSYEKL. The CDR3 sequence: CASSQQGWGTETQYF. DNA for the CDR3: TGCGCCAGCAGCCAACAGGGTTGGGGCACAGAAACGCAGTATTTT.

This clonotype has ten or more counts. V gene TRBV6-2 or TRBV6-3 combines with J gene TRBJ2-7; no firm D call. V lost 1 base, J lost 2 bases, and 6 bases lay in between. Germline V gene data show CDR1 as MNHEY and CDR2 as SVGEGT. The CDR3 totals 13 residues. The CDR3 loop reads CASSYLGPYEQYF. In DNA form, the CDR3 reads TGTGCCAGCAGTTACTTGGGCCCCTACGAGCAGTACTTC.

In regard to this clonotype: Germline and junction disagree at one end, which may indicate a read error. The V call is TRBV6-6, the J call TRBJ2-1; either TRBD1 or TRBD2 may supply D (5 bases each). The germline CDR1 and CDR2 sequences are MNHNY and SVGAGI (reference sequence). CDR3 length: 16 amino acids. The CDR3 DNA reads as TGTGCCAGCAGTCCCCCCGGGGCTAGTTTAATGAATGAGAAGTTCTTC. It is translated as CASSPPGASLMNEKFF.